The source of this T cell receptor beta chain is a study of identical twins. V lost 0 bases and J 6 bases, leaving 14 bases between the germline ends. This CDR3 has 14 residues. Per the germline V gene, CDR1 is SQVTM and CDR2 is ANQGSEA. MiXCR was run by TCRdb on the 5' RACE reads, yielding one entry per CDR3 protein. The sample lists about 660,000 distinct CDR3 sequences; 8.5% to 9.5% were seen once. This clonotype occurred many times. These data were also filed under a second study, of yellow fever vaccine responses in identical twins.

The receptor's source is a young woman in good health. Sequencing was performed on PBMCs. The chain has TRBV29-1 and TRBJ1-1; possibly TRBD1 for D (5 bases). This CDR3 is CSVEDRGQGSEAFF. DNA of the CDR3: TGCAGCGTTGAAGATCGAGGCCAGGGCTCTGAAGCTTTCTTT.